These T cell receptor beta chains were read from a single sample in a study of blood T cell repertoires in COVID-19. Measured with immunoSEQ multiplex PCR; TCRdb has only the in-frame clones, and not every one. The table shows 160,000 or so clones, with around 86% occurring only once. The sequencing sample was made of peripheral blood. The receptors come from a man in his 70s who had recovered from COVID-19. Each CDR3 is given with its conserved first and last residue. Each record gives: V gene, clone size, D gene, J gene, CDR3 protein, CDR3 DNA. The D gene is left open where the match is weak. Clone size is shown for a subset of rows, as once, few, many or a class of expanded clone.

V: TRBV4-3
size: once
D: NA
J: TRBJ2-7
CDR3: CASSQEHYTYEQYF
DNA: TGCGCCAGCAGCCAAGAACACTACACCTACGAGCAGTACTTC

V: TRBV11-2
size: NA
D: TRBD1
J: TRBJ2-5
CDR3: CASSPITGGGDLETQYF
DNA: TGTGCCAGCAGCCCTATCACAGGGGGCGGGGATCTCGAGACCCAGTACTTC

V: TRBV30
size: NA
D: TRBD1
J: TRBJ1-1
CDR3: CAWTQQGTGFTEAFF
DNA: TGTGCCTGGACCCAACAGGGGACAGGGTTCACTGAAGCTTTCTTT

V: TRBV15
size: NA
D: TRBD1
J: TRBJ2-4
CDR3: CATSKETGVAKNIQYF
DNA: TGTGCCACCAGCAAAGAGACAGGGGTAGCCAAAAACATTCAGTACTTC

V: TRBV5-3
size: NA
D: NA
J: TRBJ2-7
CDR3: CARSLSRLLRFGQYF
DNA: TGTGCCAGAAGCTTGAGTAGACTTCTACGCTTCGGGCAGTACTTC

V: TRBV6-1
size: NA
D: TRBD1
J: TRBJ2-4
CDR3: CASSETGGLAKNIQYF
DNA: TGTGCCAGCAGTGAAACAGGGGGACTAGCCAAAAACATTCAGTACTTC

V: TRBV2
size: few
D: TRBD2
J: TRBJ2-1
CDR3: CASTRLASYNEQFF
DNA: TGTGCCAGCACCCGACTAGCCTCCTACAATGAGCAGTTCTTC

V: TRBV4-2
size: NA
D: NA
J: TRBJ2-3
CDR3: CASSQAVTDTQYF
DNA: TGTGCCAGCAGCCAAGCGGTCACAGATACGCAGTATTTT

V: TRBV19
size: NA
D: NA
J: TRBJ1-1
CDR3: CASSISPTVHEAFF
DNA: TGTGCCAGTAGTATTAGTCCGACTGTTCACGAAGCTTTCTTT

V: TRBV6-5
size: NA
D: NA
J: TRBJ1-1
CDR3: CASSPRTVGNAFF
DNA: TGTGCCAGCAGTCCGCGGACAGTCGGTAATGCTTTCTTT

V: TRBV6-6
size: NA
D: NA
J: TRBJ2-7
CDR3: CASSLLESSYEQYF
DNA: TGTGCCAGCAGTTTACTGGAGAGCTCCTACGAGCAGTACTTC

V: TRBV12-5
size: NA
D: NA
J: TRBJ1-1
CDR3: CASALTGNTEAFF
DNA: TGTGCTAGTGCTCTAACAGGGAACACTGAAGCTTTCTTT

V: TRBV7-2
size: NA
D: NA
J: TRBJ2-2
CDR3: CASSQNMANTGELFF
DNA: TGTGCCAGCAGCCAAAACATGGCAAACACCGGGGAGCTGTTTTTT

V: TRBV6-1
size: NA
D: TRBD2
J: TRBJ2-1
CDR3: CASSEIAGSYNEQFF
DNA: TGTGCCAGCAGTGAAATAGCGGGCTCCTACAATGAGCAGTTCTTC

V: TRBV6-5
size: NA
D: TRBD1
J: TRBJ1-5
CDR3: CASSFRDSVQPQHF
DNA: TGTGCCAGCAGTTTCCGGGACAGCGTCCAGCCCCAGCATTTT

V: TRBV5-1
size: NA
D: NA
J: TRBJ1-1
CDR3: CASSLPVSTEAFF
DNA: TGCGCCAGCAGCTTGCCAGTAAGCACTGAAGCTTTCTTT

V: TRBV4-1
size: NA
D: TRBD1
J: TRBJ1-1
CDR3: CASSQAIDRGRRNTEAFF
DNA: TGCGCCAGCAGCCAAGCGATAGACAGGGGAAGGCGGAACACTGAAGCTTTCTTT

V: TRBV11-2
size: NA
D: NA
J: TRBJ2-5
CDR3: CASSWDTRETQYF
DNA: TGTGCCAGCAGCTGGGACACAAGAGAGACCCAGTACTTC

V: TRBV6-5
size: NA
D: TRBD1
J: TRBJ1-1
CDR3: CAAGTGINTEAFF
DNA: TGTGCCGCCGGGACAGGCATTAACACTGAAGCTTTCTTT

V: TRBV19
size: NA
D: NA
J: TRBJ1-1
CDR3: CASSALDTLNTEAFF
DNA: TGTGCCAGTAGTGCCTTGGACACACTGAACACTGAAGCTTTCTTT

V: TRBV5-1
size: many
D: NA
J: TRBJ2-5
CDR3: CASSKDSFQETQYF
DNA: TGCGCCAGCAGCAAGGACAGCTTCCAAGAGACCCAGTACTTC

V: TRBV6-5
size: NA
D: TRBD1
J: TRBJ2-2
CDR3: CASSLNPGQVTGELFF
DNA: TGTGCCAGCAGTTTGAACCCGGGACAGGTTACCGGGGAGCTGTTTTTT

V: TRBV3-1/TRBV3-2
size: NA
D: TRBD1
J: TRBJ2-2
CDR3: CASSFDRGRGELFF
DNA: TGTGCCAGCAGCTTTGACAGGGGGCGAGGGGAGCTGTTTTTT

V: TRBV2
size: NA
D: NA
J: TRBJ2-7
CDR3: CASSEAGSGYEQYF
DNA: TGTGCCAGCAGTGAAGCAGGGAGTGGCTACGAGCAGTACTTC

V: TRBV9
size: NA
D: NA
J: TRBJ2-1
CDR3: CASNLERERGNEQFF
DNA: TGTGCCAGCAACCTGGAACGGGAGAGAGGCAATGAGCAGTTCTTC

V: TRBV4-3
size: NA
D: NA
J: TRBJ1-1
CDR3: CASSQFQGPNTEAFF
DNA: TGCGCCAGCAGCCAATTTCAGGGCCCGAACACTGAAGCTTTCTTT

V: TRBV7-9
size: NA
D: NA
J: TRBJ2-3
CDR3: CASSSRGDTQYF
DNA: TGTGCCAGCAGCTCTAGGGGAGATACGCAGTATTTT

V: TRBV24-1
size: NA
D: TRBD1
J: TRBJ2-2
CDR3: CATSDAGTGLTGELFF
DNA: TGTGCCACCAGTGATGCCGGGACAGGGCTCACCGGGGAGCTGTTTTTT

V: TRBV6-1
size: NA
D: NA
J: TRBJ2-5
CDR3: CASSEATLGTQYF
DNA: TGTGCCAGCAGTGAAGCGACCCTAGGGACCCAGTACTTC

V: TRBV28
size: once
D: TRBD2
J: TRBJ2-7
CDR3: CASSGAGDTKYEQYF
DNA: TGTGCCAGCAGTGGAGCGGGAGACACGAAATACGAGCAGTACTTC

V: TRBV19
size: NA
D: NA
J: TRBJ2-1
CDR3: CASSIVESYRYEQFF
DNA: TGTGCCAGTAGTATAGTGGAGTCCTATCGCTATGAGCAGTTCTTC

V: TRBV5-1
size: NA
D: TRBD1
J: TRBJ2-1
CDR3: CASSLADRGSYNEQFF
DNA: TGCGCCAGCAGCTTGGCGGACAGGGGCTCCTACAATGAGCAGTTCTTC